The rows below give T cell receptor beta chains drawn from one sample of a study of cytomegalovirus exposure and HLA in healthy donors. The method was immunoSEQ multiplex PCR; TCRdb's version includes in-frame clones alone and lacks a portion of them. This table has 100,000 to 150,000 clones, over 60% appearing once. The sequenced material came from PBMCs. The receptors were gathered from a female donor in good health and CMV-seronegative. CDR3s include the opening cysteine and the closing phenylalanine or tryptophan. Fields, in order: V gene, clone size, J gene, D gene, CDR3 DNA, CDR3 protein. A D gene is named only where the DNA matches it firmly. For some rows the clone size is stated as once, few or many, or as a class when expanded; others skip it.

>TRBV5-1|NA|TRBJ2-2|NA
TGCGCCAGCAGCTTGACTGACAGGACGAACACCGGGGAGCTGTTTTTT
CASSLTDRTNTGELFF
>TRBV19|NA|TRBJ1-2|NA
TGTGCCAGTAGTCTTAGACAGGCCCCCTATGGCTACACCTTC
CASSLRQAPYGYTF
>TRBV7-3|NA|TRBJ1-2|TRBD1
TGTGCCAGCAGCCCGGACAGGGACTATGGCTACACCTTC
CASSPDRDYGYTF
>TRBV5-6|NA|TRBJ2-3|TRBD1
TGTGCCAGCAGCTACACCGGGACAGGGAGCACAGATACGCAGTATTTT
CASSYTGTGSTDTQYF
>TRBV5-6|NA|TRBJ2-4|NA
TGTGCCAGCAGCTTGGACAGGGCGGGAAACATTCAGTACTTC
CASSLDRAGNIQYF
>TRBV5-1|NA|TRBJ1-1|NA
TGCGCCAGCATTCCGGGGGGGGGTGGAACTGAAGCTTTCTTT
CASIPGGGGTEAFF
>TRBV5-4|NA|TRBJ1-1|NA
TGTGCCAGCAGCGCCTACCAGGTGACGAACACTGAAGCTTTCTTT
CASSAYQVTNTEAFF
>TRBV30|NA|TRBJ2-1|TRBD2
TGTGCCTGGGTCTCCCTGTGGGAAACTAGCGGAAAATTCTCCTACAATGAGCAGTTCTTC
CAWVSLWETSGKFSYNEQFF
>TRBV2|NA|TRBJ2-7|NA
TGTGCCAGCAGTCCCGCAAATAACTACGAGCAGTACTTC
CASSPANNYEQYF
>TRBV29-1|NA|TRBJ1-1|NA
TGCAGCGTGTACAGGGACATTGAAGCTTTCTTT
CSVYRDIEAFF
>TRBV5-1|NA|TRBJ2-7|TRBD2
TGCGCCAGCGCCCGGGGGGGCCGATCATACGAGCAGTACTTC
CASARGGRSYEQYF
>TRBV11-2|NA|TRBJ2-5|NA
TGTGCCAGCAGCTTAGCCTACCTTACGGGGACCCAGTACTTC
CASSLAYLTGTQYF
>TRBV30|NA|TRBJ1-2|NA
TGTGCCTGGAGTGTACACACGGGTGGCTACACCTTC
CAWSVHTGGYTF
>TRBV10-1|once|TRBJ2-1|TRBD2
TGCGCCAGCAGTAGCGGGAGGGCCAATGAGCAGTTCTTC
CASSSGRANEQFF
>TRBV18|once|TRBJ1-4|NA
TGTGCCAGCTCACCGGGGGGTAGAGATGAAAAACTGTTTTTT
CASSPGGRDEKLFF
>TRBV27|few|TRBJ2-3|TRBD1
TGTGCCAGCAGTTTAACGCGGGACAGGGGGACAGATACGCAGTATTTT
CASSLTRDRGTDTQYF
>TRBV19|NA|TRBJ2-3|NA
TGTGCCTCAAGGGCGACTAGAATTGACACAGATACGCAGTATTTT
CASRATRIDTDTQYF
>TRBV7-6|NA|TRBJ2-7|TRBD2
TGTGCCAGCAGCTTATCGGTAGCGGGAGGCGAGCAGTACTTC
CASSLSVAGGEQYF